This record covers a single TCR beta chain. V dropped 2 bases and J dropped 1; count of bases not matched to a gene: 6. Germline V gives CDR1 KGHDR, CDR2 SFDVKD. The CDR3 is 16 residues long. Assay used: immunoSEQ multiplex PCR; TCRdb lists only in-frame clones, some missing. The sample records tens of thousands of clones, about 80% being singletons. The data are from a study of blood T cell repertoires in COVID-19. Across the whole study: Samples representing acute and convalescent COVID-19 were sourced from the United States, Italy and Spain. PBMCs, B-cell-depleted T cells, or T cells provided the cDNA or gDNA that made up the material.

This TCR was sampled from an older woman with acute or convalescent COVID-19. The V call is TRBV24-1, the J call TRBJ1-1, with 7 bases lining up with TRBD1. Sequencing was carried out using peripheral blood. CDR3 amino acids: CATSDSGGGSNTEAFF. The CDR3 DNA follows: TGTGCCACCAGTGATTCAGGGGGAGGTTCGAACACTGAAGCTTTCTTT.